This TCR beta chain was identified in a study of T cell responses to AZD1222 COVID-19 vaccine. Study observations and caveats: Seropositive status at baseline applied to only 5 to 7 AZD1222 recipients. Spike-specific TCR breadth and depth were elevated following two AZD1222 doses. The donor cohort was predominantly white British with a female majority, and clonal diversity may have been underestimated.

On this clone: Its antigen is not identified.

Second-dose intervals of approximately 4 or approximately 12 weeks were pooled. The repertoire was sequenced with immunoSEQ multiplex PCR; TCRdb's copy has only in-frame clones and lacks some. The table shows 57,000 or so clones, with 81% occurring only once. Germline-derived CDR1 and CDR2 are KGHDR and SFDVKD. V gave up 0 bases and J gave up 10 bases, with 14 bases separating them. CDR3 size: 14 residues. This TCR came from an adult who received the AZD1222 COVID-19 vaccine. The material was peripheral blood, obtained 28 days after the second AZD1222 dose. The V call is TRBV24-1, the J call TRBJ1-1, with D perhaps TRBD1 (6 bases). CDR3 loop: CATSDLRQPRGAFF. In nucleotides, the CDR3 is TGTGCCACCAGTGATTTGCGGCAGCCCAGGGGAGCTTTCTTT.